The clone carrying this T cell receptor beta chain was seen at least ten times. Its antigen remains unidentified. This entry belongs to a study of T-cell reconstitution after alpha-beta-depleted transplantation in children. Study observations and caveats: Counts and diversity of T cells one year after transplant came mostly from newly produced T cells. Surviving recipient T cells and thymic progenitors accounted for the high day-60 TCRbeta diversity observed in some patients.

Trimming cost V 2 bases and J 2 bases, with 25 bases left between them. Per the germline V gene, CDR1 is MNHNS and CDR2 is SASEGT. There are 20 residues in the CDR3. Unique molecular identifiers were used to barcode this TCRbeta library. TCRdb used MiXCR to reprocess the PCR reads, holding one entry per CDR3 protein. The top ten clones hold around 0.79% of a sample with 600,000 to 700,000 distinct CDR3 sequences, roughly 14% of them seen once. The material was PBMCs, obtained before TCRalphabeta/CD19-depleted stem cell transplant. The receptor's source is a girl aged 2-10 years with congenital amegakaryocytic thrombocytopenia, due to receive a stem cell transplant. The rearrangement uses TRBV6-1 and TRBJ2-1; D could derive from TRBD1 or TRBD2 (5 bases each). In nucleotides, the CDR3 is TGTGCCAGCAGTGAACTAATACCGGGACCCAAAAACAGCCCCTACAATGAGCAGTTCTTC. Translation: CASSELIPGPKNSPYNEQFF.